The sequence of this T cell receptor (beta chain) was determined in a study of blood T cells in healthy people across ages (dated by TCRdb to between 2014 and 2017). At the level of the whole study: In model experiments, template switching captured roughly one uniquely barcoded TCR beta cDNA molecule for every two T cells. To avoid experimental bias, donors of different ages were spread randomly across the sequencing lanes. The donors were divided into four age groups: young (average approximately 15 years), middle-aged (approximately 39), aged (roughly 60) and long-lived (82). The study measured age-related changes in TCR beta repertoire diversity using deep sequencing normalized with unique cDNA molecular identifiers. The study analyzed two additional independent replicas of 1 million unique cDNA reads from the same blood draw for two donors, one aged 18 to 30 and one aged 80 or older. Broad study findings and their caveats: Total diversity estimates from one million sequenced T cells were considered lower bounds and underestimates. As age increased, observed TCR beta diversity per million T cells dropped in a roughly linear way, and a significant reduction was already evident by age around 41. The CMV infection status of donors was not known, potentially confounding age-related changes in expanded clonotypes. A strong correlation was found between observed TCR beta diversity and the percentage of naive T cells measured by flow cytometry. Conclusive comparison of naive and antigen-experienced compartments was prevented by the profiling of bulk unsorted PBMCs. Compared with the aged group, the long-lived group had more naive CD4+ T cells, fewer expanded clones and increased TCR diversity, suggesting age selection.

Trimming removed 6 bases from V and 2 bases from J; the gene matches leave 1 base unexplained. CDR1 and CDR2 were assigned from the germline V gene as MNHEY and SVGEGT. The cysteine opens and the phenylalanine closes a CDR3 of 14 amino acids. The CDR3 DNA has 42 bases and is translated from base 1. The donors were 40 or so Caucasian individuals from Russia, aged roughly 6 to 90 years, who were systemically healthy. Each donor gave around 9.8 milliliters of peripheral blood, collected into EDTA-treated Vacutainer tubes. PBMCs were isolated by Ficoll-Paque density-gradient centrifugation, with at least 6 million obtained per sample. Trizol reagent was used to extract total RNA from the PBMCs, yielding at least 5.5 micrograms per sample. For every donor, flow cytometry on a PBMC aliquot measured the percentage of naive CD45RAhigh/CD27high T cells. This clonotype was seen only a few times. Its antigen remains unidentified. Base qualities are not provided; no much larger clone lies one nucleotide away.

The protocol used for the library was 5' RACE. The instrument given in TCRdb is Illumina HiSeq 2500. The second PCR ran for about 7 to 11 cycles and used a J-beta primer mix along with a sample-barcoded 5' primer. A template-switch 5' adaptor carrying 12 random nucleotides introduced a unique molecular identifier onto each TCR beta cDNA molecule. Each sample yielded at least 2.5 million CDR3-containing paired-end reads. All of the RNA was converted into first-strand cDNA using the Mint cDNA synthesis kit, with a TRBC-specific oligonucleotide serving as the primer. After uracil-DNA glycosylase treatment, a first 18-cycle PCR used universal primers M1SS and BC2_uni_R on all cDNA. The original methods were these. For normalization, 1 million high-quality reads, each with a distinct molecular identifier, were randomly selected from each sample. Reads sharing molecular identifiers were discarded rather than binned into consensus sequences. MiTCR, with a Q25 quality threshold and the strictest error-elimination algorithm, was used for CDR3 identification, clonotype clustering and error correction. A nonparametric unseen species model with Euler transformation was used to estimate lower-bound total TCR beta diversity. TCRdb ran its own pipeline on the public reads, namely fastp trimming at Q25 and MiXCR clone calling, and kept in-frame beta chains. Each entry is one CDR3 protein sequence, shown with its most common DNA and genes. The V and J calls and clone size come from TCRdb's table, not from the authors' own analysis. Counted in this sample were over 1.5 million distinct CDR3 sequences; around half of them appeared once. Clones ranked in the top ten supply approximately 2% of the sample.

Here the chain combines TRBV6-2 or TRBV6-3 and TRBJ2-1, with 10 junctional bases fitting TRBD2. The receptor's source is a woman aged 35 to 49 in good health. Sequencing was performed on blood. The CDR3 protein is CASSGLAAYNEQFF. The DNA reads TGTGCCAGCAGCGGACTAGCGGCCTACAATGAGCAGTTCTTC.